This T cell receptor beta chain was retrieved from a study of shared T cell receptors in the human thymus. This CDR3 contains 15 residues. Trimming stripped 3 bases from V and 2 bases from J, with 14 bases between. Germline values: CDR1 SEHNR, CDR2 FQNEAQ (reference sequence). Assay used: immunoSEQ multiplex PCR; TCRdb lists only in-frame clones, some missing. The profile shows over 350,000 clones, 85% to 95% of them singletons. The TCR was taken from a human donor. Sequencing was done on a sample of thymocytes. The V and J genes are TRBV7-9 and TRBJ2-7; no reliable D call. DNA of the CDR3: TGTGCCAGCAGCTTTGTGAGCCTAGGTACCTACGAGCAGTACTTC. This encodes CASSFVSLGTYEQYF.